The T cell receptor (beta chain) under discussion was sequenced for a study of T cell responses to AZD1222 COVID-19 vaccine (dated by TCRdb to about 2021). About the investigation overall: TCR sequencing covered 230 to 250 trial participants: 207 given two doses of AZD1222 and 26 given two doses of MenACWY control vaccine. Trial participants were enrolled into age subgroups of 18-55, 56-69 and 70-plus years, which contained about 150, 28 and 57 TCR-sequenced participants, respectively.

As to this clone: Its target antigen remains unknown. One base away there is no much larger clone; base qualities are not given.

The CDR3 regions of human TCRbeta chains were analyzed by immunosequencing. The study's own analysis went as follows. Repertoire TCRs were checked for matches against a reference library of SARS-CoV-2-specific TCRs that had been generated using the MIRA antigen-specificity platform. Breadth was defined as the fraction of unique TCRs that were SARS-CoV-2-associated, and depth was defined as the fraction of total T cells that were SARS-CoV-2-associated. Using the MIRA data, every spike-specific TCR was mapped to the spike region that the TCR reacted to and assigned to either a CD4 or a CD8 class. Log10-transformed breadth and depth values were compared by one-way ANOVA with Sidak's multiple comparisons tests. Sourced from immuneACCESS, this table was stored by TCRdb with only in-frame sequences that have V and J called. A share of the clones is absent; for the studies checked, an unresolved V gene accounts for under half, and the remainder has no known explanation. That table is the source of V, J and clone size, and D and trimming were worked out from the DNA. A total of about 130,000 clones appear in this sample, roughly 87% of them only once. Of the sample, 4% to 5.5% is held by the ten largest clones.

This sample's time point label indicates: baseline before first vaccination. The treatment or condition label of this sample denotes: meningococcal conjugate vaccine given as trial control. The vaccinee samples were drawn from two UK trials, COV001 and COV002, one of which was a single-blind randomized controlled phase 2/3 trial testing AZD1222 (ChAdOx1 nCoV-19) in healthy adults. For TCRbeta chain sequencing, PBMC samples from trial participants were taken at day 0 and at day 28 after the second dose. Inclusive of the bounding cysteine and phenylalanine, the CDR3 is 15 residues long. The entry retains the CDR3 DNA only, 45 bases that are in frame from base 1. V is shortened by 0 bases, J by 0 bases, and the region joining them spans 4 bases. Per the germline V gene, SGDLS is the CDR1 and YYNGEE is the CDR2. Paper-wide results and their limitations: After two AZD1222 doses, both the breadth and the depth of spike-specific TCRs were significantly higher than at day 0 and than in MenACWY recipients. Conclusions about previously exposed vaccinees were limited because only a handful of AZD1222 recipients were SARS-CoV-2 seropositive at baseline. Reportedly, close to half of the unique spike-specific TCRs recognized epitopes lying outside the regions that are mutated in the B.1.351 and B.1.1.7 variants. Because no samples from the day 14 peak response were available, repertoires could be characterized only after the peak T cell response. The 56-69-year group was small, and its depth increase did not reach significance, likely because of low power. Participants were mostly white British, with more females than males. The authors suggested clonal diversity may have been underestimated. The whole spike protein was spanned by vaccine-associated CD4 TCRs, and dominant responses were seen in regions 160-218 and 743-854.

Recombination linked TRBV9 to TRBJ2-6, with an unclear D gene assignment. This clonotype was obtained from an adult in good health. The sequences come from peripheral blood, collected on day 0 of MenACWY control vaccination. The nucleotides read TGTGCCAGCAGCGTAGGAAACTCTGGGGCCAACGTCCTGACTTTC. Its protein reads: CASSVGNSGANVLTF.